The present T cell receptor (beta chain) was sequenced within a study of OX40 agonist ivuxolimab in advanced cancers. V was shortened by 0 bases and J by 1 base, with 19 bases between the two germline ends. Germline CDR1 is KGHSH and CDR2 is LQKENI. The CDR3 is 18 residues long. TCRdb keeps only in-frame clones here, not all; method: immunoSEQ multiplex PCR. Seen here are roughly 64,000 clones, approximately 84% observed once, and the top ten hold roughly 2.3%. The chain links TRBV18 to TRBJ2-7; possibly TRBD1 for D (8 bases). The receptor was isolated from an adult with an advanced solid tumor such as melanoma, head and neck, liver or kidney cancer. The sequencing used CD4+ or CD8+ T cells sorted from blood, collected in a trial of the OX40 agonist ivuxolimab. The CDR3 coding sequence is TGTGCCAGCTCACCACCGGGTCAGGGGGCGCGGGGGTCCTACGAGCAGTACTTC. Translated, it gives CASSPPGQGARGSYEQYF.